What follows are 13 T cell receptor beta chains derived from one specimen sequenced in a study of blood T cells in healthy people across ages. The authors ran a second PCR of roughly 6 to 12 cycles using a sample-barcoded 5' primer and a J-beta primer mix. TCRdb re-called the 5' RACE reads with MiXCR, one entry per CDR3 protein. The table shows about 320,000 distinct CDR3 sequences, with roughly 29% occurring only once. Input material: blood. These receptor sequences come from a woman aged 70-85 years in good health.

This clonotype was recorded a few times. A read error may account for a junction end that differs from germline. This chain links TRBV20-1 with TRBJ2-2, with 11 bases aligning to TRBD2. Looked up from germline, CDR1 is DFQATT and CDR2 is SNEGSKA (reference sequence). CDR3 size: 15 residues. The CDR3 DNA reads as TGCGGTGCTAGCGGGGGGCCACAGAACACCGGGGAGCTGTTTTTT. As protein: CGASGGPQNTGELFF.

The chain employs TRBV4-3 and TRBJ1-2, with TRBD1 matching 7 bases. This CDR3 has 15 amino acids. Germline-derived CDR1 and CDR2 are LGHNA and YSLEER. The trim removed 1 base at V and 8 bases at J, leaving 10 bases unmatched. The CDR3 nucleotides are TGCGCCAGCAGCCAAGTGGTGGGACAGCTGAAAGGCTACACCTTC. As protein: CASSQVVGQLKGYTF.

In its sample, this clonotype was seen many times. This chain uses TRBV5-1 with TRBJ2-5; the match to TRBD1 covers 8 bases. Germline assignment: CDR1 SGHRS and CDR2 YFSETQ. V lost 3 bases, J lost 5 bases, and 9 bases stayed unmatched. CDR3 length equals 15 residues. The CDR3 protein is CASSWRGQGSETQYF. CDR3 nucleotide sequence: TGCGCCAGCAGCTGGCGTGGACAGGGAAGTGAGACCCAGTACTTC.

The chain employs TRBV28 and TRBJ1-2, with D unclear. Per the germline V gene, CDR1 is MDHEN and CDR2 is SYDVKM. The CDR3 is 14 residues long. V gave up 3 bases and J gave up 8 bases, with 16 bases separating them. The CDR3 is CASSFGAQGLGYTF. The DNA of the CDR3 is TGTGCCAGCAGTTTCGGCGCTCAAGGTTTGGGCTACACCTTC.

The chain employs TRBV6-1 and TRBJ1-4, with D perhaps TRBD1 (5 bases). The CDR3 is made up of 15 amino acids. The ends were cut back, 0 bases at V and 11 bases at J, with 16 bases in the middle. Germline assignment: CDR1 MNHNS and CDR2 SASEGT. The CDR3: CASSEASLGESKLFF. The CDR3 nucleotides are TGTGCCAGCAGTGAAGCTTCCCTAGGGGAATCTAAACTGTTTTTT.

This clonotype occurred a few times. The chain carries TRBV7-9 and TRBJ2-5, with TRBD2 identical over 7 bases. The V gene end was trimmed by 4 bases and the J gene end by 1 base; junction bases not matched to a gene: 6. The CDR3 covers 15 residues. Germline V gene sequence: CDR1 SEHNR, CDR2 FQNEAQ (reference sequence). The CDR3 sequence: CASSWGTTLQETQYF. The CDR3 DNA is TGTGCCAGCAGCTGGGGGACTACTCTCCAAGAGACCCAGTACTTC.

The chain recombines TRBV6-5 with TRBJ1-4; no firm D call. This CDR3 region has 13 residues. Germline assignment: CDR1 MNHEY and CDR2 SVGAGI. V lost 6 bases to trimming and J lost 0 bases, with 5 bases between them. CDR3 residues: CASRRSTNEKLFF. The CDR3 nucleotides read TGTGCCAGCAGACGATCAACTAATGAAAAACTGTTTTTT.

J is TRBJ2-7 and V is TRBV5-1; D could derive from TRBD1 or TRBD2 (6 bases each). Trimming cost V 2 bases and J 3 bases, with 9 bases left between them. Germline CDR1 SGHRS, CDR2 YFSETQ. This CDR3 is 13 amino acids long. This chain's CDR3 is CASSLRGDYEQYF. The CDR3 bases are TGCGCCAGCAGCTTAAGGGGGGACTACGAGCAGTACTTC.

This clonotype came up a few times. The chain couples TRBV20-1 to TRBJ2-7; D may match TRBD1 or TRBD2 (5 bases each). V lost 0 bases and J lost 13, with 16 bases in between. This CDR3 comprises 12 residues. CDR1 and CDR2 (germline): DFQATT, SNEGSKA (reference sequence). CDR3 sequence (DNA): TGCAGTGCTAGAGATGTGAGGGGCGCCAGTTACTTC. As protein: CSARDVRGASYF.

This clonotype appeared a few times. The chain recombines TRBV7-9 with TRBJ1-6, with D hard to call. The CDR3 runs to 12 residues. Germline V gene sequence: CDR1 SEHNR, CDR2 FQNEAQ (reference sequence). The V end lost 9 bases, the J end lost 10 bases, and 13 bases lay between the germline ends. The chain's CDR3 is CASTAPGSPLHF. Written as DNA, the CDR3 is TGTGCCAGTACCGCGCCGGGGTCACCCCTCCACTTT. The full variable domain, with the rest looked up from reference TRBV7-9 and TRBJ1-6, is DTGVSQNPRHKITKRGQNVTFRCDPISEHNRLYWYRQTLGQGPEFLTYFQNEAQLEKSRLLSDRFSAERPKGSFSTLEIQRTEQGDSAMYLCASTAPGSPLHFGNGTRLTVT.

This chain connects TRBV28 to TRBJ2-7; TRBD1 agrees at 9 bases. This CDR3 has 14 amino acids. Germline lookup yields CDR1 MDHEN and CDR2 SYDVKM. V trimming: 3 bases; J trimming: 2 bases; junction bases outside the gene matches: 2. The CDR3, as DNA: TGTGCCAGCAGTTTCGGGACAGGGCCCTACGAGCAGTACTTC. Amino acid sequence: CASSFGTGPYEQYF.

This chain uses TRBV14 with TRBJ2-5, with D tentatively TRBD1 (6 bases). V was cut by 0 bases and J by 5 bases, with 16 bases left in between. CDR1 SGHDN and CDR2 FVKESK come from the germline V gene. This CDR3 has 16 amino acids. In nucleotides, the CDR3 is TGTGCCAGCAGCCAAGAGGCAGGGGCCATGATGGAGACCCAGTACTTC. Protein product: CASSQEAGAMMETQYF. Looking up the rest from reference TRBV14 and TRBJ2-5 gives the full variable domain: EAGVTQFPSHSVIEKGQTVTLRCDPISGHDNLYWYRRVMGKEIKFLLHFVKESKQDESGMPNNRFLAERTGGTYSTLKVQPAELEDSGVYFCASSQEAGAMMETQYFGPGTRLLVL.

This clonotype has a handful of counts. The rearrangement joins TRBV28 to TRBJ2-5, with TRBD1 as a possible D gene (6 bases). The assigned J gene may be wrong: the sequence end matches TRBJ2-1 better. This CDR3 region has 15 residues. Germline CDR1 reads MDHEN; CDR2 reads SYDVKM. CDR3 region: CASSLRDMGRNEQFF. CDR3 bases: TGTGCCAGCAGTTTGAGGGACATGGGTCGGAATGAGCAGTTCTTC.